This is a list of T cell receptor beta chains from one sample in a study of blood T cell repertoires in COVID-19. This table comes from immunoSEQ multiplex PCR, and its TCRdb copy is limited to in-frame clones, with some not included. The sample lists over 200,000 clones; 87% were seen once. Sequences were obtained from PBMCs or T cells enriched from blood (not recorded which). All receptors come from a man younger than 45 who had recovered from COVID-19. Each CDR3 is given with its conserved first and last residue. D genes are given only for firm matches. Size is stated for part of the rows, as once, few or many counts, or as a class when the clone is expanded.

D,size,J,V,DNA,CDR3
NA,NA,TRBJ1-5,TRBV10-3,TGTGCCATCTCAGGACAGCTCAATCAGCCCCAGCATTTT,CAISGQLNQPQHF
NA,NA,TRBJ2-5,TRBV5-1,TGCGCCAGCAGACATCAGGTACAAGAGACCCAGTACTTC,CASRHQVQETQYF
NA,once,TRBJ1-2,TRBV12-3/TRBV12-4,TGTGCCAGCAGTTATAGGGGGAGCTATGGCTACACCTTC,CASSYRGSYGYTF
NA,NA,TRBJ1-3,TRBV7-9,TGTGCCAGCAGCTTAGTGGGCAGCTCTGGAAACACCATATATTTT,CASSLVGSSGNTIYF
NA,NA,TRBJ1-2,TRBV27,TGTGCCAGCAGCATAACTCGGTTATTTGGCTACACCTTC,CASSITRLFGYTF
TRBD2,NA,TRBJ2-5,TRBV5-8,TGTGCCAGCAGCTTGGCTAGCGGGAGTTCGGCAGAGACCCAGTACTTC,CASSLASGSSAETQYF
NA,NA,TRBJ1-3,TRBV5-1,TGCGCCAGCAGGCTAGGGGATGGAAACACCATATATTTT,CASRLGDGNTIYF
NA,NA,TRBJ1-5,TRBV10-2,TGCGCCAGCAGTGATAATAGAGATCAGCCCCAGCATTTT,CASSDNRDQPQHF
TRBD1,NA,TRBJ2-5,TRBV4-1,TGCGCCAGCCCACACACGGACAGGGCACCAGAGACCCAGTACTTC,CASPHTDRAPETQYF
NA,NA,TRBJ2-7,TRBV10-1,TGCGCCAGCAGTGACCTAACCTACCCCTCCTACGAGCAGTACTTC,CASSDLTYPSYEQYF
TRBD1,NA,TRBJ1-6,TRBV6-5,TGTGCCAGCAGTTCCTTAGACAGGGGGAATAATTCACCCCTCCACTTT,CASSSLDRGNNSPLHF
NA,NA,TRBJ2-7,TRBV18,TGTGCCAGCTCACCAAGGGGTACCTACGAGCAGTACTTC,CASSPRGTYEQYF
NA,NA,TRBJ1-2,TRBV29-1,TGCAGCGCCTCGGGGAACTATGGCTACACCTTC,CSASGNYGYTF
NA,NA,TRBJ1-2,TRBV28,NA,CASSSSGEGLYGYTF
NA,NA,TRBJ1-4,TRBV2,TGTGCCAGCAGTACCGTCCCGGGCGGGGAAAAACTGTTTTTT,CASSTVPGGEKLFF
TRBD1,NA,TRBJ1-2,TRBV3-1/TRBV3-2,TGTGCCAGCAGCCAGGGACAGTCAATGGGGTATGGCTACACCTTC,CASSQGQSMGYGYTF
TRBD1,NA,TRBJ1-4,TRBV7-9,TGTGCCAGCAGCACCCGCTCGGGACAGGGTGATGAAAAACTGTTTTTT,CASSTRSGQGDEKLFF
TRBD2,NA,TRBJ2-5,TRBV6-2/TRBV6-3,TGTGCCAGCGGCCTAGCGGGGGGGGAGACCCAGTACTTC,CASGLAGGETQYF
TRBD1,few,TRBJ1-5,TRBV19,TGTGCCAGTAGGAGGGACAGGGGGGCTAGCAATCAGCCCCAGCATTTT,CASRRDRGASNQPQHF
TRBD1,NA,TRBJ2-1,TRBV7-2,TGTGCCAGCGAGACAGGGAACAACTACAATGAGCAGTTCTTC,CASETGNNYNEQFF
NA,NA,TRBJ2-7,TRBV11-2,TGTGCCAGCAGCTTAGGAGCAGAACTAAGGGAGCAGTACTTC,CASSLGAELREQYF
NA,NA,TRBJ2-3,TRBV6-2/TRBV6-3,TGTGCCAGCAGTTACGGGGGGGCCCAAGATACGCAGTATTTT,CASSYGGAQDTQYF
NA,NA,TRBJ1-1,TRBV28,TGTGCCAGCAGTTTATGGCAGGGGCTAGAAGCTTTCTTT,CASSLWQGLEAFF
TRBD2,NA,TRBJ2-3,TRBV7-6,TGTGCCAGCAGCTTTGCGGGGGGCAGCGGGTTTTTAGATACGCAGTATTTT,CASSFAGGSGFLDTQYF
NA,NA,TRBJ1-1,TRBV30,TGTGCCTCGACAGACAACACTGAAGCTTTCTTT,CASTDNTEAFF
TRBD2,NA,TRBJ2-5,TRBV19,TGTGCCAGTAGTCCAGGACTAGCGGGAGGTCAAGAGACCCAGTACTTC,CASSPGLAGGQETQYF
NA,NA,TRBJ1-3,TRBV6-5,TGTGCCAGCATTGTGGCAATCGGAAACACCATATATTTT,CASIVAIGNTIYF
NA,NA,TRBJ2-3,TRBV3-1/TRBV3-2,TGTGCCAGCAGCCACTTTAGCGGGGAGGGGGCTTATACGCAGTATTTT,CASSHFSGEGAYTQYF
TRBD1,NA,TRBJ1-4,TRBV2,TGTGCCAGCAGGTTCAGGGGGACAGGACACGAAAAACTGTTTTTT,CASRFRGTGHEKLFF
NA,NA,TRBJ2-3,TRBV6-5,TGTGCCAGCACAGGGTCAGATACGCAGTATTTT,CASTGSDTQYF
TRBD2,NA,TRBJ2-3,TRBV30,TGTGCCTGCAGCGGACTAGCGGCTAGCACAGATACGCAGTATTTT,CACSGLAASTDTQYF
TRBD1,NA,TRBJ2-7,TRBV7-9,TGTGCCAGCAGCTATATCCCGGGACAGGGTAAGTACGAGCAGTACTTC,CASSYIPGQGKYEQYF
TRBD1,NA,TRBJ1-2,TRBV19,TGTGCCACGAAACAGGGGAACTATGGCTACACCTTC,CATKQGNYGYTF
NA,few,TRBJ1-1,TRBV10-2,TGCGCCAGCAGTAGTCAGGGGAACACTGAAGCTTTCTTT,CASSSQGNTEAFF
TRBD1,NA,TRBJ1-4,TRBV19,TGTGCCAGTAGTAACGACAGGGGGCTAAACGAAAAACTGTTTTTT,CASSNDRGLNEKLFF
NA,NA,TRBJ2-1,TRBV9,TGTGCCAGCAGCGCAAATAGCGGCAATGAGCAGTTCTTC,CASSANSGNEQFF
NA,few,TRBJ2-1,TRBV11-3,TGTGCCAGCAGCTTAGCCGGAGGGTCCTACAATGAGCAGTTCTTC,CASSLAGGSYNEQFF